This TCR beta chain was captured in a study of identical twins. Points from the study as a whole: Donors were not followed over many years; analysis was cross-sectional.

With respect to this clonotype: The target antigen is unknown.

One entry per CDR3 protein results from TCRdb running MiXCR on the 5' RACE reads. The sample shows around 960,000 distinct CDR3 sequences, more than 9% of them seen only once. The CDR3 is made up of 15 amino acids. The ends were cut back, 0 bases at V and 0 bases at J, with 9 bases in the middle. From germline, CDR1 is DFQATT and CDR2 SNEGSKA (reference sequence). Another study also made use of these data, one on yellow fever vaccine responses in identical twins.

Material for sequencing was PBMCs. The chain recombines TRBV20-1 with TRBJ1-3, with D possibly TRBD1 on 6 matching bases. This TCR derives from a woman younger than 35 in good health. The CDR3 region has the DNA TGCAGTGCTAGAGAGATGGACAGCTCTGGAAACACCATATATTTT. Protein sequence: CSAREMDSSGNTIYF.